The clone carrying this T cell receptor (beta chain) was recorded a few times. This CDR3 has 14 amino acids. V dropped 2 bases and J dropped 4 bases, with 11 bases sitting between them. Germline V gene lookup returns CDR1 SGHRS and CDR2 YFSETQ. In the authors' workflow: Estimation of nucleated cell counts relied on the amplification of reference gene primers. Repertoires were generated with immunoSEQ multiplex PCR, while TCRdb's copy carries only in-frame clones and drops some. V and J calls and clone size are as listed in that table; D and trimming were resolved from the DNA. The table records some 170,000 clones, 76% of them present only once. The sample belongs to a study of blood T cell repertoires in COVID-19. Looking at the study overall: PBMCs, B-cell-depleted T cells, or T cells were the source of the cDNA or gDNA that made up the material.

The rearrangement joins TRBV5-1 to TRBJ2-3; no firm D call. The receptor's source is a woman in her 50s with active or convalescent COVID-19. Sequenced material: peripheral blood. The chain's CDR3 is CASSFTSPADTQYF. CDR3 bases: TGCGCCAGCAGCTTTACCTCGCCGGCAGATACGCAGTATTTT.